This TCR beta chain was documented in a study of T cells in Graves' hyperthyroidism and ophthalmopathy. Whole-study findings and limits: Stable hyperthyroidism was told apart from ophthalmopathy by a model built on 13 V-J features. Ophthalmopathy got predicted by the model a median approximately 6.3 months before its onset.

V was pared by 2 bases and J by 1 base, with 13 bases between. The germline CDR1 and CDR2 sequences are DFQATT and SNEGSKA (reference sequence). This CDR3 region has 15 residues. RNA transcripts were the template for amplifying TCR beta CDR3 regions. With the HTBI primer set, the TCR CDR3 went through a first round of RT-PCR. Via MiXCR, TCRdb re-called the multiplex PCR reads, giving one row per CDR3 protein. This sample has about 590,000 distinct CDR3 sequences; approximately 14% occur once, and the top ten carry 7.3%. Each 10 ml fresh peripheral blood draw supplied the PBMCs. This clonotype was counted many times. Its antigen is currently unknown.

Specimen: blood. The TCR comes from a woman in her thirties with Graves' hyperthyroidism. V gene TRBV20-1 combines with J gene TRBJ2-3; D might be TRBD2 (6 bases). CDR3 in amino acids: CSARLWERGTDTQYF. CDR3 DNA sequence: TGCAGTGCTAGATTGTGGGAGCGGGGCACAGATACGCAGTATTTT.